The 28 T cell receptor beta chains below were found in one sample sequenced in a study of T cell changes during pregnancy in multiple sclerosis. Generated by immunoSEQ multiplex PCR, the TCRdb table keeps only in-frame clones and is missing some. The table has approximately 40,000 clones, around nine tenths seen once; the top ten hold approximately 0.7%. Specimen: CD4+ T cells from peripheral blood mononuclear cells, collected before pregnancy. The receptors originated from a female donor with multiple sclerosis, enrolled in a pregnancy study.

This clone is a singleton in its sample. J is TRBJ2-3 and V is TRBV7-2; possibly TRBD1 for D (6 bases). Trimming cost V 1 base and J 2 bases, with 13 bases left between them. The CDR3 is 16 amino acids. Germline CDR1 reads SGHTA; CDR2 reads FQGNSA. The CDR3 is CASSLGPGHHTDTQYF. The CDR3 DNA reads TGTGCCAGCAGCTTAGGGCCGGGACACCACACAGATACGCAGTATTTT. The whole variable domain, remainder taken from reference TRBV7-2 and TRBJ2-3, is GAGVSQSPSNKVTEKGKDVELRCDPISGHTALYWYRQSLGQGLEFLIYFQGNSAPDKSGLPSDRFSAERTGGSVSTLTIQRTQQEDSAVYLCASSLGPGHHTDTQYFGPGTRLTVL.

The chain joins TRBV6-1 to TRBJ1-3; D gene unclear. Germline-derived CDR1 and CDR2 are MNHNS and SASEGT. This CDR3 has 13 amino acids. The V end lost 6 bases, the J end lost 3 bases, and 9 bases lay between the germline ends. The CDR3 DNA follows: TGTGCCAGCAGGGAGAGGAGTGGAAACACCATATATTTT. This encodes CASRERSGNTIYF.

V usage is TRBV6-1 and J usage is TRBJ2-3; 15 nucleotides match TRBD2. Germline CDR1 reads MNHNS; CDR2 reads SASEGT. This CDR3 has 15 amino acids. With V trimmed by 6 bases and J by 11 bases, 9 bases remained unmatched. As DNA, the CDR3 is TGTGCCAGCAGGGGACTAGCGGGGGGCTTAGCCGGGCAGTATTTT. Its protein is CASRGLAGGLAGQYF.

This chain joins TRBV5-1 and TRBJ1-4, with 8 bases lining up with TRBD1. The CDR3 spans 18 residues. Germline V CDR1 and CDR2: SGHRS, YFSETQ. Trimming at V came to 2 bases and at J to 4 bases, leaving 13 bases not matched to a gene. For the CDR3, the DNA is TGCGCCAGCAGCTTAGGACAGGGCTCTGGACGGGGTAATGAAAAACTGTTTTTT. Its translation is CASSLGQGSGRGNEKLFF.

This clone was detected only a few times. CDR3 in amino acids: CASSLYGGGPYYEQYF. The CDR3 coding sequence is TGTGCCAGCAGCTTATACGGGGGGGGTCCTTACTACGAGCAGTACTTC. V is TRBV7-9 and J is TRBJ2-7, with 8 bases identical to TRBD2. Trimming cost V 2 bases and J 3 bases; bases outside gene matches: 9. Germline V lookup: CDR1 SEHNR, CDR2 FQNEAQ (reference sequence). This CDR3 spans 16 amino acids.

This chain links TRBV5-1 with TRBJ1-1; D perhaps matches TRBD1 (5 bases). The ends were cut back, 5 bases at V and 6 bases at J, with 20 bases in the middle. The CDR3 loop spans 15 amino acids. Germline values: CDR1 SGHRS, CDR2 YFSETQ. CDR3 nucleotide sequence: TGCGCCAGCAGAAAGGGGTCCGGGGGAGGGTCTGAAGCTTTCTTT. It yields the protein CASRKGSGGGSEAFF.

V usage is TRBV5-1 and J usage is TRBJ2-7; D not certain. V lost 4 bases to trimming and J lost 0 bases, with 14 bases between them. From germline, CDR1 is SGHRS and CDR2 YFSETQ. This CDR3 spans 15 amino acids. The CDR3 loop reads CASSPAVPSSYEQYF. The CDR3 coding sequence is TGCGCCAGCAGCCCCGCGGTCCCGAGCTCCTACGAGCAGTACTTC.

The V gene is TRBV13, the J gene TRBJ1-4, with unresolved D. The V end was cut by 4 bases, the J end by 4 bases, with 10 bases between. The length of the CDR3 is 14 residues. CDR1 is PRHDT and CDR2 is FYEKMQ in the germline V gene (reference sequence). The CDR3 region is CASSYQRNNEKLFF. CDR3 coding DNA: TGTGCCAGCAGCTACCAGAGGAATAATGAAAAACTGTTTTTT. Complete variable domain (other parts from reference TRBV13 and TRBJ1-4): AAGVIQSPRHLIKEKRETATLKCYPIPRHDTVYWYQQGPGQDPQFLISFYEKMQSDKGSIPDRFSAQQFSDYHSELNMSSLELGDSALYFCASSYQRNNEKLFFGSGTQLSVL.

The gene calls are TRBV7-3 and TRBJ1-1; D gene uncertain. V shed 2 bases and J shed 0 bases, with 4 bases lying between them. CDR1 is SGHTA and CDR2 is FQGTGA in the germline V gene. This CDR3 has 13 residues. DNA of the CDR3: TGTGCCAGCAGCTTATATATGAACACTGAAGCTTTCTTT. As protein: CASSLYMNTEAFF.

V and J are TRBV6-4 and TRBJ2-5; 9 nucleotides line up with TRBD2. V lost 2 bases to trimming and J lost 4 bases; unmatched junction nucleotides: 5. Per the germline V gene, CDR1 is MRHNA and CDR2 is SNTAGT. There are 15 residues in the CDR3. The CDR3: CASSDSLAGRETQYF. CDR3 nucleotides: TGTGCCAGCAGTGACAGCCTAGCGGGGAGAGAGACCCAGTACTTC.

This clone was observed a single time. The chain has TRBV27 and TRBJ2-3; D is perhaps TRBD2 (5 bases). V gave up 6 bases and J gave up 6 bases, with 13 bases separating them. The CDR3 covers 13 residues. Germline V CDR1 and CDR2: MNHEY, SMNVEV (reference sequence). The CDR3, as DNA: TGTGCCAGCAGCCTCCTTCGAGGGGATACGCAGTATTTT. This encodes CASSLLRGDTQYF.

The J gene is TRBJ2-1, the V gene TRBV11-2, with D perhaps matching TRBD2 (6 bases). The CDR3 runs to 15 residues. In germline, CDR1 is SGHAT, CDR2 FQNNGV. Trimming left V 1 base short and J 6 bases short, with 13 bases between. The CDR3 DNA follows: TGTGCCAGCAGCTTAGTTTCCCAGGGAGGCAATGAGCAGTTCTTC. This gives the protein CASSLVSQGGNEQFF.

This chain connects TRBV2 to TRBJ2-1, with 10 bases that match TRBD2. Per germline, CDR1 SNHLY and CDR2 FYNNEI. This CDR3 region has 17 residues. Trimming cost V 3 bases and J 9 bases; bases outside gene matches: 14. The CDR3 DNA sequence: TGTGCCAGCAGTGAGATCCGACTAGCGGGTCTGTCCGGTGAGCAGTTCTTC. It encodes CASSEIRLAGLSGEQFF.

In DNA, the CDR3 is TGTGCCAGCAGTCGGACAGATCGCAGCGAGCAGTACTTC. This codes for CASSRTDRSEQYF. The V call is TRBV28, the J call TRBJ2-7; TRBD1 is a possible D gene (6 bases). V shed 5 bases and J shed 6 bases, with 14 bases lying between them. Germline assignment: CDR1 MDHEN and CDR2 SYDVKM. This CDR3 region has 13 residues. Looking up the rest from reference TRBV28 and TRBJ2-7 gives the full variable domain: DVKVTQSSRYLVKRTGEKVFLECVQDMDHENMFWYRQDPGLGLRLIYFSYDVKMKEKGDIPEGYSVSREKKERFSLILESASTNQTSMYLCASSRTDRSEQYFGPGTRLTVT.

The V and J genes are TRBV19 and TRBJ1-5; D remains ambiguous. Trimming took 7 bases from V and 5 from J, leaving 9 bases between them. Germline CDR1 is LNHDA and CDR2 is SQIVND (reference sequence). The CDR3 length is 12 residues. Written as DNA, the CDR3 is TGTGCCAGTAATCTAGCGGATCAGCCCCAGCATTTT. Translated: CASNLADQPQHF. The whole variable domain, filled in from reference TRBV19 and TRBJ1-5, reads DGGITQSPKYLFRKEGQNVTLSCEQNLNHDAMYWYRQDPGQGLRLIYYSQIVNDFQKGDIAEGYSVSREKKESFPLTVTSAQKNPTAFYLCASNLADQPQHFGDGTRLSIL.

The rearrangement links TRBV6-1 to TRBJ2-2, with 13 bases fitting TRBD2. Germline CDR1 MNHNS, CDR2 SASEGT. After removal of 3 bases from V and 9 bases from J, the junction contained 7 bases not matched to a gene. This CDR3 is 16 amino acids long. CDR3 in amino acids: CASSDLLAGGVRELFF. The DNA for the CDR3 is TGTGCCAGCAGTGACTTACTAGCGGGGGGGGTCAGGGAGCTGTTTTTT.

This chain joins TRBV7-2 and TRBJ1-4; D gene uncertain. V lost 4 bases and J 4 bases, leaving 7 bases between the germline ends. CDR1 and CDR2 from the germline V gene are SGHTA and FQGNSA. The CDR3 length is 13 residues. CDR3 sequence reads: CASSSLLNEKLFF. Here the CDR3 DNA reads TGTGCCAGCAGCTCCCTTCTTAATGAAAAACTGTTTTTT.

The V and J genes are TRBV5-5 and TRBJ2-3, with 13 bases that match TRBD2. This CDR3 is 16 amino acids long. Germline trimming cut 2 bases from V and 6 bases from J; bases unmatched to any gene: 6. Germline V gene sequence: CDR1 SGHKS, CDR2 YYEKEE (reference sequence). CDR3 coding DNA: TGTGCCAGCAGCTTACTAGCGGGGGGGCTTGGGGATACGCAGTATTTT. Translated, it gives CASSLLAGGLGDTQYF.

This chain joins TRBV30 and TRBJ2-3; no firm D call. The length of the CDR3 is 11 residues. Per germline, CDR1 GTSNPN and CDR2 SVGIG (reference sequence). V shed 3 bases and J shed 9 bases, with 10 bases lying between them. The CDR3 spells CAWRGSQTQYF. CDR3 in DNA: TGTGCCTGGAGGGGCAGTCAGACGCAGTATTTT.

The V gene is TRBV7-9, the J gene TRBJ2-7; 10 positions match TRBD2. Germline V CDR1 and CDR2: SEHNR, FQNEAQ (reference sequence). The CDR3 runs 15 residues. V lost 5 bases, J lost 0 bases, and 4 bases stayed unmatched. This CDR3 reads CASSTTSGASYEQYF. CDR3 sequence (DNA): TGTGCCAGCAGCACCACTAGCGGGGCCTCCTACGAGCAGTACTTC.

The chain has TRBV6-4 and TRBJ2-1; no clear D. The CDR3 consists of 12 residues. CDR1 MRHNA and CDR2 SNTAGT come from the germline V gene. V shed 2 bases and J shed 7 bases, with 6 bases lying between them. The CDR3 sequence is CASSDAWNEQFF. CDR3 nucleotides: TGTGCCAGCAGTGACGCGTGGAATGAGCAGTTCTTC.

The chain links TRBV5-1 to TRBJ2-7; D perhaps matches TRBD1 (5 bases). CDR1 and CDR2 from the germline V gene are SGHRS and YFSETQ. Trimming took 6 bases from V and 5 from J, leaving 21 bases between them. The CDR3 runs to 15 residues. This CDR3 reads CASKESGHSSNEQYF. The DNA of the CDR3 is TGCGCCAGCAAAGAGTCCGGACACTCGTCAAACGAGCAGTACTTC.

CDR3 DNA: TGCGCCAGCAGTCAACCAACAGGGGCTTCCTATGGCTACACCTTC. It translates to CASSQPTGASYGYTF. V is TRBV23-1 and J is TRBJ1-2, with 7 nucleotides matching TRBD1. TRBV23-1 is an open reading frame, and its role is uncertain. Trimming took 2 bases from V and 4 from J; bases not matched to a gene: 7. The CDR3 runs to 15 residues.

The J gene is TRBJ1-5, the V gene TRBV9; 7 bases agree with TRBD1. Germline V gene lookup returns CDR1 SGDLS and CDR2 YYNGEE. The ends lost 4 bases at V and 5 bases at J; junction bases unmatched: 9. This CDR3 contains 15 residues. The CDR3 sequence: CASSLSGDSYQPQHF. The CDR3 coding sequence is TGTGCCAGCAGCCTCTCTGGGGACAGCTATCAGCCCCAGCATTTT.

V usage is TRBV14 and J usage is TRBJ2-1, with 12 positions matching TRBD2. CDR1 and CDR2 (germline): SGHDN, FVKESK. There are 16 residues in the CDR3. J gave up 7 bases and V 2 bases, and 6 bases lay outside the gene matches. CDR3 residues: CASSQLGTSGQNEQFF. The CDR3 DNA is TGTGCCAGCAGCCAACTTGGGACTAGCGGGCAGAATGAGCAGTTCTTC.

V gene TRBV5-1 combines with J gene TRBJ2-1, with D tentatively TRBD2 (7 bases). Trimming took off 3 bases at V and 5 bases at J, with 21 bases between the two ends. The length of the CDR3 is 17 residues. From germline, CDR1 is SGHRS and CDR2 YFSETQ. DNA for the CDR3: TGCGCCAGCAGCTCAAAAGGGGGGGCAAACCTAAACAATGAGCAGTTCTTC. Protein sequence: CASSSKGGANLNNEQFF.

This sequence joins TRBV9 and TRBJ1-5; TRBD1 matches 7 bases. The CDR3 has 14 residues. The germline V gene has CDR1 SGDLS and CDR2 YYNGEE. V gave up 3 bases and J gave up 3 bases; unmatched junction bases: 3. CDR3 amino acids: CASSGGQDNQPQHF. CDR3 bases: TGTGCCAGCAGCGGAGGACAGGACAATCAGCCCCAGCATTTT.

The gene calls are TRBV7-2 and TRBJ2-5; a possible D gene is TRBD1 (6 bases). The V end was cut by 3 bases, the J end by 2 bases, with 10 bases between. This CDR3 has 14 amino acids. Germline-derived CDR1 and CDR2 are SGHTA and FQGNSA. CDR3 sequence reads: CASSFRQAQETQYF. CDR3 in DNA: TGTGCCAGCAGCTTCCGACAGGCTCAAGAGACCCAGTACTTC.